This TCR beta chain was sequenced for a study of T cells in Graves' hyperthyroidism and ophthalmopathy. Study-level results: Among thyroid clonotypes expanded above 0.001, most also appeared in blood.

TCR beta CDR3 regions were amplified from RNA transcripts. Using the HTBI primer set, a first-round RT-PCR was run on the TCR CDR3. TCRdb passed the multiplex PCR reads through MiXCR, listing each CDR3 protein once. Among about 590,000 distinct CDR3 sequences, 13% to 15% were seen once, and the ten largest hold over 6%. About this clonotype itself: The antigen is not known.

The sequence was obtained from a young woman with Graves' ophthalmopathy. What was sequenced was blood.

The CDR3 sequence is CASTPDRGTDTQYF. The CDR3 DNA follows: TGTGCCAGTACCCCGGACAGGGGGACGGATACGCAGTATTTT. The V and J genes are TRBV19 and TRBJ2-3, with 10 bases matching TRBD1. The CDR3 totals 14 residues. Trimming removed 7 bases from V and 6 bases from J; junction bases left unmatched: 7. Germline V gene sequence: CDR1 LNHDA, CDR2 SQIVND (reference sequence).